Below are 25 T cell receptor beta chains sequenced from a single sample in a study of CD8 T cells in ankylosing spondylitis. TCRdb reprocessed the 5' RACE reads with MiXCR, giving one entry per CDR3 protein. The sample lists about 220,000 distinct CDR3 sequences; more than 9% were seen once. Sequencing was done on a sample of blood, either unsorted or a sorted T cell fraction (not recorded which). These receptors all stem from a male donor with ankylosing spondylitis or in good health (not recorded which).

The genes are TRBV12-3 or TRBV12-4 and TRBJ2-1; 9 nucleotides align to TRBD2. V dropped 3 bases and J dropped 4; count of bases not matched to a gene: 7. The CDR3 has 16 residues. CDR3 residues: CASSFSGGGGYNEQFF. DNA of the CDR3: TGTGCCAGCAGTTTTAGTGGCGGGGGGGGGTACAATGAGCAGTTCTTC.

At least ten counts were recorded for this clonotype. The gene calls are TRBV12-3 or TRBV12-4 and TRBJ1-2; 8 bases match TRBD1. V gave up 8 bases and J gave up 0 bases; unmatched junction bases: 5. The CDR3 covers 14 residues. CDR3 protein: CASGGQGPNYGYTF. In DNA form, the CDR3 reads TGTGCCAGCGGAGGACAGGGCCCTAACTATGGCTACACCTTC.

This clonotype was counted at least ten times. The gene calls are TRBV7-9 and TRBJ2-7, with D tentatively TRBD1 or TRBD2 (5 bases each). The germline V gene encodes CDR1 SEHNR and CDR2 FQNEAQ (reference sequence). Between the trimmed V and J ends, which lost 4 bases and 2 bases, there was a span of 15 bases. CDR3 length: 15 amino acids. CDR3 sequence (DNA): TGTGCCAGCAGCTCATCCGGGACGGGCCCCTACGAGCAGTACTTC. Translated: CASSSSGTGPYEQYF.

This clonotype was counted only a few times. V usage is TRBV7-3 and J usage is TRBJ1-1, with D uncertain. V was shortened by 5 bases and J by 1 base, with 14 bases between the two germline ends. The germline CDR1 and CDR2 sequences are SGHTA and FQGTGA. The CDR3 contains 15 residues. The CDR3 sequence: CASSVYRLGNTEAFF. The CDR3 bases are TGTGCCAGCAGCGTATACAGATTGGGGAACACTGAAGCTTTCTTT.

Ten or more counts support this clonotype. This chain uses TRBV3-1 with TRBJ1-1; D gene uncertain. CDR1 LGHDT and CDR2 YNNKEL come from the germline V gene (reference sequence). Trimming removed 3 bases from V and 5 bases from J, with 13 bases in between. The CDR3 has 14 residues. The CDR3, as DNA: TGTGCCAGCAGCCACGCGTCCGGGGATACTGAAGCTTTCTTT. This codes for CASSHASGDTEAFF.

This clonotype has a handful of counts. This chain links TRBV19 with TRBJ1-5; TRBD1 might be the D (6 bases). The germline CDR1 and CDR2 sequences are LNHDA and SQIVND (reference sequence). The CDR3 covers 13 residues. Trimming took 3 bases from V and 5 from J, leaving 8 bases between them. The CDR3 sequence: CASSISGDQPQHF. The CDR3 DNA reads TGTGCCAGTAGTATCTCAGGGGATCAGCCCCAGCATTTT.

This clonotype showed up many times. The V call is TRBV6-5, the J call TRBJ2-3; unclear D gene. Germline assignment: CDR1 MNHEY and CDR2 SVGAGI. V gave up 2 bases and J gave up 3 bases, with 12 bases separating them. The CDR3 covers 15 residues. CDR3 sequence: CASSYNSLGTDTQYF. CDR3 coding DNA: TGTGCCAGCAGTTACAACAGCTTGGGTACAGATACGCAGTATTTT.

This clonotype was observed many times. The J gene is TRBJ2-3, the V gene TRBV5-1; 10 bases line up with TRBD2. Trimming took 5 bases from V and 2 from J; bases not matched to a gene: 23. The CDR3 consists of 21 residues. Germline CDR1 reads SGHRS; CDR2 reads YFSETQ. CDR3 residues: CASRPSDTPGLAISLTDTQYF. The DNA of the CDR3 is TGCGCCAGCAGGCCGTCCGACACTCCGGGACTAGCGATCTCCCTCACAGATACGCAGTATTTT.

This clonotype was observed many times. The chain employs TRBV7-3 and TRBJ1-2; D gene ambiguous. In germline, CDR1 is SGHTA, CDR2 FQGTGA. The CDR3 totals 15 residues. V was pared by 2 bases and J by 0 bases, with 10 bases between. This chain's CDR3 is CASSLSTGSNYGYTF. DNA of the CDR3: TGTGCCAGCAGCTTATCGACCGGTTCTAACTATGGCTACACCTTC.

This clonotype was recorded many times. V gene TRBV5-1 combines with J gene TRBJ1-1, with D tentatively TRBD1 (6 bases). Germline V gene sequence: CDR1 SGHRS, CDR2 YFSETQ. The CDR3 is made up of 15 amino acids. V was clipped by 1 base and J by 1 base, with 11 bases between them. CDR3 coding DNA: TGCGCCAGCAGCTTGTTGGGGGCCTCGAACACTGAAGCTTTCTTT. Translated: CASSLLGASNTEAFF.

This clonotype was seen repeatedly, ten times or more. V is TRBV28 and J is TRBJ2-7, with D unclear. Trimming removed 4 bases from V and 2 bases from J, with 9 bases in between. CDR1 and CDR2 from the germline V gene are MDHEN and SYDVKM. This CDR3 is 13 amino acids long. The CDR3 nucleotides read TGTGCCAGCAGTTCCAGGAACCCCTACGAGCAGTACTTC. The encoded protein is CASSSRNPYEQYF.

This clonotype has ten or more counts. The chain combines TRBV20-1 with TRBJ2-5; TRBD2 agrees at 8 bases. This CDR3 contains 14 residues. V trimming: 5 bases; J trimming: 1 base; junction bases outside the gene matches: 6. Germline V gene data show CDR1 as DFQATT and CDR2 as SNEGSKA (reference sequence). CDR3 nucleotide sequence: TGCAGTGCTGTTAGCGGGGAGGGCCAAGAGACCCAGTACTTC. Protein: CSAVSGEGQETQYF.

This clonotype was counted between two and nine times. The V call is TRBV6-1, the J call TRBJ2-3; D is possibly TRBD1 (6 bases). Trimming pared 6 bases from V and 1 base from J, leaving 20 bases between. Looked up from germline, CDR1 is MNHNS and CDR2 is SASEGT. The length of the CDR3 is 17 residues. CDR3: CASSLMTGLFGTDTQYF. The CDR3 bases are TGTGCCAGCAGCCTAATGACAGGTCTTTTCGGCACAGATACGCAGTATTTT.

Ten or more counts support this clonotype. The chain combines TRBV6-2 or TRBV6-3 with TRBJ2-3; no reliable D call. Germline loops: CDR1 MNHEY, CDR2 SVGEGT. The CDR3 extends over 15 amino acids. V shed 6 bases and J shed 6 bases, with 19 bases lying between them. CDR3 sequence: CASSKRTLQTDTQYF. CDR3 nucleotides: TGTGCCAGCAGCAAGAGGACCCTACAAACTGATACGCAGTATTTT.

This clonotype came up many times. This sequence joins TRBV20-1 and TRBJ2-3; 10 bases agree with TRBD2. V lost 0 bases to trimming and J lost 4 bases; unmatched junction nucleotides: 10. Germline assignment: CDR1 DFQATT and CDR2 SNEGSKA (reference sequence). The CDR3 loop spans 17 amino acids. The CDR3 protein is CSARDEERGGRSDTQYF. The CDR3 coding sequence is TGCAGTGCTAGAGATGAGGAGCGGGGGGGCAGGTCAGATACGCAGTATTTT.

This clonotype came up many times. The DNA for the CDR3 is TGTGCCAGCAGCCCGCACAGGGGTGTAGGGACCGGGGAGCTGTTTTTT. Amino acid sequence: CASSPHRGVGTGELFF. The chain combines TRBV7-9 with TRBJ2-2, with TRBD1 matching over 7 bases. This CDR3 is 16 amino acids long. After removal of 5 bases from V and 5 bases from J, the junction contained 11 bases not matched to a gene. Per germline, CDR1 SEHNR and CDR2 FQNEAQ (reference sequence).

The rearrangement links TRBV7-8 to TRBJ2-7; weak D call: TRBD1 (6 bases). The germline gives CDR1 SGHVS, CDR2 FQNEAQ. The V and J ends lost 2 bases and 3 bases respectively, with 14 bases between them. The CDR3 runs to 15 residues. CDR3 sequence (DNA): TGTGCCAGCAGCTTACTACAGGGTGGCCACTACGAGCAGTACTTC. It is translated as CASSLLQGGHYEQYF.

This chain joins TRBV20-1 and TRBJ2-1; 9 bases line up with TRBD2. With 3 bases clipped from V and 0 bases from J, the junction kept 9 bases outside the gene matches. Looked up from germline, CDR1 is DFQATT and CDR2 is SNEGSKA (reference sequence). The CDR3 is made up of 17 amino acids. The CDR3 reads CSARVASGVSSYNEQFF. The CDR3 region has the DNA TGCAGTGCTAGGGTGGCTAGCGGGGTCAGCTCCTACAATGAGCAGTTCTTC.

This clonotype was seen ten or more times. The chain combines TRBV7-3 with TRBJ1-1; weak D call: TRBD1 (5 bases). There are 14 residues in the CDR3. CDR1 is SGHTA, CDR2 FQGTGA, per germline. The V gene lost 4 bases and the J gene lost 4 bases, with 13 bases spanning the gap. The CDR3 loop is CASSSQGLGTEAFF. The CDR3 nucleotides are TGTGCCAGCAGCTCCCAGGGTTTGGGCACTGAAGCTTTCTTT. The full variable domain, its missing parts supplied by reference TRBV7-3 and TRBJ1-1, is GAGVSQTPSNKVTEKGKYVELRCDPISGHTALYWYRQSLGQGPEFLIYFQGTGAADDSGLPNDRFFAVRPEGSVSTLKIQRTERGDSAVYLCASSSQGLGTEAFFGQGTRLTVV.

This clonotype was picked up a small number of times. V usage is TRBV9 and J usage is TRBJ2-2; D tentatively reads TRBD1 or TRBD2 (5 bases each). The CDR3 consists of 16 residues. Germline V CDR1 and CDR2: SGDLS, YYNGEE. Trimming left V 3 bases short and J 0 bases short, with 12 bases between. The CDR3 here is CASSAGASPNTGELFF. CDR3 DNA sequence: TGTGCCAGCAGCGCCGGGGCTAGCCCGAACACCGGGGAGCTGTTTTTT.

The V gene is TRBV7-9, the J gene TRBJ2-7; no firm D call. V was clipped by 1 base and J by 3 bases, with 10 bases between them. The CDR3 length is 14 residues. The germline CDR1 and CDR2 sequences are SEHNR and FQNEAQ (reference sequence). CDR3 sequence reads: CASSLGTGFYEQYF. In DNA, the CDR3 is TGTGCCAGCAGCTTAGGGACCGGATTCTACGAGCAGTACTTC.

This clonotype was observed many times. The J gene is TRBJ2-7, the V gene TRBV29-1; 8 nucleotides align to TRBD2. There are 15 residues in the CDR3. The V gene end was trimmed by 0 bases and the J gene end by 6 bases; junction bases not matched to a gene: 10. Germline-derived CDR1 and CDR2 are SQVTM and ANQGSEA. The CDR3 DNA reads TGCAGCGTTGAAGATAGCTCGGAGCGGGGGTTCGAGCAGTACTTC. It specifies CSVEDSSERGFEQYF.

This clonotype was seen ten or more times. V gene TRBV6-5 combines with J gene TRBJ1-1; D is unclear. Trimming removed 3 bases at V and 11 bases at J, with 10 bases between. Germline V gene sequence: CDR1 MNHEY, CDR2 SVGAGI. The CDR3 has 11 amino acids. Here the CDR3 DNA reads TGTGCCAGCAGTTATACCGGTGGGGCTTTCTTT. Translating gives CASSYTGGAFF.

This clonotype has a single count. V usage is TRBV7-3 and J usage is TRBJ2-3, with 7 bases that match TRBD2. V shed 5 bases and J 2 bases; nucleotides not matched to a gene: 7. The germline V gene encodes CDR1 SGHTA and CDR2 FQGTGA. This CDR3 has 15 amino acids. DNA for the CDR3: TGTGCCAGCAGCCCGGAACGGGGGGACACAGATACGCAGTATTTT. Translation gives CASSPERGDTDTQYF.

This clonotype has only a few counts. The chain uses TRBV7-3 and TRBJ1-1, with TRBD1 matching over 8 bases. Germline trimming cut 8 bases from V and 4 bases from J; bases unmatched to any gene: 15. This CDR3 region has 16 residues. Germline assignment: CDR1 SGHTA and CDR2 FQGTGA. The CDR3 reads CASSRTGQGLLTEAFF. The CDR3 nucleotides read TGTGCCAGCTCCAGGACCGGACAGGGTCTTCTCACTGAAGCTTTCTTT. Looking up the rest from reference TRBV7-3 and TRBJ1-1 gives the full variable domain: GAGVSQTPSNKVTEKGKYVELRCDPISGHTALYWYRQSLGQGPEFLIYFQGTGAADDSGLPNDRFFAVRPEGSVSTLKIQRTERGDSAVYLCASSRTGQGLLTEAFFGQGTRLTVV.